The 25 T cell receptor beta chains presented below share a single source sample, sequenced in a study of blood T cell repertoires in COVID-19. This table comes from immunoSEQ multiplex PCR, and its TCRdb copy is limited to in-frame clones, with some not included. The data hold some 130,000 clones, with around 88% observed a single time. Sequencing was done on a sample of peripheral blood. These receptors all come from a man aged 45 to 65 with acute or convalescent COVID-19.

This chain uses TRBV20-1 with TRBJ1-5; D might be TRBD1 (5 bases). The CDR3 is 15 amino acids. CDR1 is DFQATT and CDR2 is SNEGSKA in the germline V gene (reference sequence). V shed 3 bases and J shed 5 bases, with 17 bases lying between them. The CDR3 loop is CSASAVGAEDQPQHF. Here the CDR3 DNA reads TGCAGTGCTAGTGCTGTAGGGGCCGAGGATCAGCCCCAGCATTTT.

The chain joins TRBV10-3 to TRBJ1-1; D unresolved. Per germline, CDR1 ENHRY and CDR2 SYGVKD. The CDR3 is 14 amino acids. The V end lost 11 bases, the J end lost 5 bases, and 21 bases lay between the germline ends. CDR3 region: CAAGGGNEWTEAFF. CDR3 nucleotides: TGTGCCGCCGGAGGAGGGAACGAGTGGACTGAAGCTTTCTTT.

The DNA of the CDR3 is TGTGCCAGCAGTGGGGGGAACGTACAGGGATTAGGGAACACTGAAGCTTTCTTT. It encodes CASSGGNVQGLGNTEAFF. The chain carries TRBV2 and TRBJ1-1; tentative D call: TRBD1 (6 bases). Trimming shortened V by 4 bases and J by 1 base, and 22 bases separated the two germline ends. Germline V CDR1 and CDR2: SNHLY, FYNNEI. CDR3 length equals 18 residues.

The chain is built from TRBV19 and TRBJ2-7, with TRBD1 matching 7 bases. The V and J ends lost 6 bases and 0 bases, in that order; junction bases with no gene match: 2. Germline V lookup: CDR1 LNHDA, CDR2 SQIVND (reference sequence). This CDR3 contains 13 residues. The CDR3 DNA is TGTGCCAGTAGCAGGGACAGCTCCTACGAGCAGTACTTC. Translation gives CASSRDSSYEQYF.

V is TRBV2 and J is TRBJ2-2, with 7 bases fitting TRBD2. The CDR3 spans 13 residues. Germline V gene sequence: CDR1 SNHLY, CDR2 FYNNEI. The trim removed 6 bases at V and 7 bases at J, leaving 5 bases unmatched. The DNA for the CDR3 is TGTGCCAGCAGCCGACTAGCCAGCGGGGAGCTGTTTTTT. Translated: CASSRLASGELFF.

The chain carries TRBV28 and TRBJ1-1; D gene unclear. V shed 3 bases and J shed 3 bases, with 8 bases lying between them. There are 13 residues in the CDR3. The V gene's germline CDR1 is MDHEN and CDR2 SYDVKM. The CDR3 region is CASSLTGYTEAFF. The DNA for the CDR3 is TGTGCCAGCAGTTTGACGGGATACACTGAAGCTTTCTTT.

The chain recombines TRBV5-1 with TRBJ2-1, with 10 bases identical to TRBD2. CDR1 is SGHRS, CDR2 YFSETQ, per germline. CDR3 length: 16 amino acids. V gave up 2 bases and J gave up 10 bases; unmatched junction bases: 12. CDR3 DNA: TGCGCCAGCAGCTTCAGGGCCCTAGCGGGGGCTAGGGAGCAGTTCTTC. Translated: CASSFRALAGAREQFF. Using reference TRBV5-1 and TRBJ2-1 for the parts outside the CDR3, the full variable domain is KAGVTQTPRYLIKTRGQQVTLSCSPISGHRSVSWYQQTPGQGLQFLFEYFSETQRNKGNFPGRFSGRQFSNSRSEMNVSTLELGDSALYLCASSFRALAGAREQFFGPGTRLTVL.

In its sample, this clone was seen a few times. The V and J genes are TRBV5-1 and TRBJ2-3; no clear D gene. Germline CDR1 reads SGHRS; CDR2 reads YFSETQ. The CDR3 consists of 12 residues. Trimming cost V 4 bases and J 6 bases, with 9 bases left between them. The CDR3 nucleotides read TGCGCCAGCAGCCCTCCCTCGGATACGCAGTATTTT. Translated: CASSPPSDTQYF.

The rearrangement joins TRBV4-1 to TRBJ2-5, with D possibly TRBD1 on 7 matching bases. The CDR3 consists of 15 residues. V lost 4 bases and J lost 4, with 16 bases in between. In germline, CDR1 is MGHRA, CDR2 YSYEKL. Written as DNA, the CDR3 is TGCGCCAGCAGCCCCTCAGGGGGGAGAGGAGAGACCCAGTACTTC. This gives the protein CASSPSGGRGETQYF.

The CDR3 DNA reads as TGTGCCAGCACCCCGGGACAGGAGTACCTTAATGAAGCTTTCTTT. Its protein is CASTPGQEYLNEAFF. The gene calls are TRBV5-6 and TRBJ1-1, with 8 nucleotides matching TRBD1. This CDR3 contains 15 residues. Germline loops: CDR1 SGHDT, CDR2 YYEEEE. V shed 6 bases, J shed 7 bases, and the junction held 14 bases outside the gene matches.

This chain links TRBV5-4 with TRBJ2-3; 10 positions agree with TRBD2. V trimming: 4 bases; J trimming: 2 bases; junction bases outside the gene matches: 4. In germline, CDR1 is SGHNT, CDR2 YYREEE (reference sequence). CDR3 length: 15 residues. The CDR3 sequence: CASSPLAGTTDTQYF. For the CDR3, the DNA is TGTGCCAGCAGCCCACTAGCGGGGACCACAGATACGCAGTATTTT.

This clone has more than one count but fewer than ten. The V gene is TRBV5-1, the J gene TRBJ2-3, with 8 bases lining up with TRBD1. V was pared by 5 bases and J by 0 bases, with 5 bases of the junction left unmatched. The CDR3 length is 15 residues. The germline gives CDR1 SGHRS, CDR2 YFSETQ. The CDR3 nucleotides read TGCGCCAGCAGGTCCGACAGGGGCAGCACAGATACGCAGTATTTT. Translating gives CASRSDRGSTDTQYF.

The chain recombines TRBV5-1 with TRBJ2-7, with TRBD1 matching 9 bases. The CDR3 has 15 residues. Looked up from germline, CDR1 is SGHRS and CDR2 is YFSETQ. The J segment lost 4 bases and the V segment lost 0 bases, leaving 5 bases of the junction unmatched. CDR3 bases: TGCGCCAGCAGCTTGGATACAGGGGGCATGTACGAGCAGTACTTC. It specifies CASSLDTGGMYEQYF. Full variable domain (outside the CDR3, taken from reference TRBV5-1 and TRBJ2-7): KAGVTQTPRYLIKTRGQQVTLSCSPISGHRSVSWYQQTPGQGLQFLFEYFSETQRNKGNFPGRFSGRQFSNSRSEMNVSTLELGDSALYLCASSLDTGGMYEQYFGPGTRLTVT.

J is TRBJ1-6 and V is TRBV6-1; 7 bases are shared with TRBD1. Germline V gene sequence: CDR1 MNHNS, CDR2 SASEGT. Trimming took 1 base from V and 11 from J; bases not matched to a gene: 11. The CDR3 spans 16 residues. CDR3 loop: CASSEVVGQGVTPLHF. CDR3 coding DNA: TGTGCCAGCAGTGAAGTGGTAGGGCAGGGGGTGACACCCCTCCACTTT.

V usage is TRBV19 and J usage is TRBJ1-2; tentative D call: TRBD1 (6 bases). Germline CDR1 is LNHDA and CDR2 is SQIVND (reference sequence). This CDR3 spans 13 amino acids. V lost 7 bases and J 5 bases, leaving 14 bases between the germline ends. The CDR3 DNA is TGTGCCAGTACCAAAGGACAGCCGTATGGCTACACCTTC. This translates into CASTKGQPYGYTF.

This CDR3 is CASSRREGAGGYTF. In DNA form, the CDR3 reads TGTGCCAGCAGCCGACGTGAGGGCGCGGGCGGCTACACCTTC. The chain combines TRBV3-1 (or the pseudogene TRBV3-2) with TRBJ1-2; D gene unclear. V was trimmed by 4 bases and J by 8 bases, leaving 17 bases between them. Germline V CDR1 and CDR2: LGHDT, YNNKEL (reference sequence). The CDR3 length is 14 residues.

The rearrangement uses TRBV5-4 and TRBJ1-2; the match to TRBD1 covers 8 bases. The CDR3 totals 15 residues. Germline loops: CDR1 SGHNT, CDR2 YYREEE (reference sequence). V shed 4 bases and J 3 bases; nucleotides not matched to a gene: 8. The chain's CDR3 is CASSRTGSRYYGYTF. The DNA for the CDR3 is TGTGCCAGCAGCCGGACAGGGAGTCGGTACTATGGCTACACCTTC. The whole variable domain, filled in from reference TRBV5-4 and TRBJ1-2, reads ETGVTQSPTHLIKTRGQQVTLRCSSQSGHNTVSWYQQALGQGPQFIFQYYREEENGRGNFPPRFSGLQFPNYSSELNVNALELDDSALYLCASSRTGSRYYGYTFGSGTRLTVV.

V and J are TRBV24-1 and TRBJ1-5, with a tentative D call TRBD1 (6 bases). Germline V gives CDR1 KGHDR, CDR2 SFDVKD. V was cut by 2 bases and J by 6 bases, with 10 bases left in between. CDR3 length equals 14 residues. In DNA form, the CDR3 reads TGTGCCACCAGTGATTCGGGGGGCGTTCAGCCCCAGCATTTT. Translating gives CATSDSGGVQPQHF.

This clone was recorded a few times. The chain uses TRBV7-6 and TRBJ2-1; D is perhaps TRBD2 (5 bases). Per germline, CDR1 SGHVS and CDR2 FNYEAQ. Trimming shortened V by 0 bases and J by 1 base, and 10 bases separated the two germline ends. The CDR3 extends over 16 amino acids. CDR3 loop: CASSLAAGISYNEQFF. The CDR3 DNA is TGTGCCAGCAGCTTAGCCGCCGGGATTTCCTACAATGAGCAGTTCTTC.

The DNA for the CDR3 is TGTGCCAGCGGCGGCTACAATGAGCAGTTCTTC. Translated, it gives CASGGYNEQFF. The chain has TRBV2 and TRBJ2-1; D gene unclear. Trimming left V 8 bases short and J 3 bases short, with 5 bases between. CDR1 and CDR2 (germline): SNHLY, FYNNEI. The CDR3 is made up of 11 amino acids.

This clone has only a few counts. This rearrangement joins TRBV28 to TRBJ2-7; the D gene is possibly TRBD1 (5 bases). CDR3 length: 16 amino acids. V was clipped by 6 bases and J by 0 bases, with 18 bases between them. Germline V CDR1 and CDR2: MDHEN, SYDVKM. The CDR3 loop is CASSAPGAPASYEQYF. DNA for the CDR3: TGTGCCAGCAGCGCACCTGGGGCTCCAGCCTCCTACGAGCAGTACTTC.

The chain carries TRBV12-2 and TRBJ2-5; TRBD2 is the table's D call, not checked against the DNA. TRBV12-2 is reported as a pseudogene. CDR3 length: 13 amino acids. CDR3 nucleotide sequence: TGTGCAAGTCGCTTAGTAGAAAAAGAGACCCAGTACTTC. Translating gives CASRLVEKETQYF.

V and J are TRBV7-9 and TRBJ1-5; D is undetermined. Trimming took off 6 bases at V and 2 bases at J, with 8 bases between the two ends. CDR3 length equals 13 residues. Germline CDR1 and CDR2: SEHNR and FQNEAQ (reference sequence). CDR3 loop: CASSETGNQPQHF. The CDR3 DNA is TGTGCCAGCAGTGAGACTGGCAATCAGCCCCAGCATTTT.

The V gene is TRBV6-5, the J gene TRBJ1-5, with D unclear. The CDR3 consists of 13 residues. Looked up from germline, CDR1 is MNHEY and CDR2 is SVGAGI. Trimming stripped 8 bases from V and 3 bases from J, with 11 bases between. The CDR3 sequence is CASLGNLNQPQHF. The CDR3 DNA reads TGTGCCAGCTTGGGCAACCTCAATCAGCCCCAGCATTTT.

The V call is TRBV11-2, the J call TRBJ1-4; unclear D gene. The CDR3 has 15 residues. Germline loops: CDR1 SGHAT, CDR2 FQNNGV. Trimming removed 2 bases from V and 4 bases from J, with 11 bases in between. Here the CDR3 reads CASSLYSSINEKLFF. The CDR3 coding sequence is TGTGCCAGCAGCTTATATAGTTCAATTAATGAAAAACTGTTTTTT.